The 13 T cell receptor beta chains below all came from one sample that was sequenced in a study of multiple sclerosis patients with progressive multifocal leukoencephalopathy. The data were produced by immunoSEQ multiplex PCR, yet TCRdb's version contains in-frame clones alone and is incomplete. The sample includes roughly 32,000 clones, 87% of them seen just once. Sample time point: time of PML onset. The sample was PBMCs, taken from a patient treated with natalizumab. These receptors were collected from a middle-aged woman with progressive multifocal leukoencephalopathy.

The rearrangement links TRBV30 to TRBJ1-3; no definite D call. In germline, CDR1 is GTSNPN, CDR2 SVGIG (reference sequence). This CDR3 has 13 amino acids. V was pared by 6 bases and J by 0 bases, with 9 bases between. The DNA of the CDR3 is TGTGCCTGCAGCGGCGGCTCTGGAAACACCATATATTTT. Translated, it gives CACSGGSGNTIYF.

V usage is TRBV30 and J usage is TRBJ1-4, with 8 bases that match TRBD1. V was clipped by 1 base and J by 8 bases; unmatched bases: 9. Germline-derived CDR1 and CDR2 are GTSNPN and SVGIG (reference sequence). The CDR3 extends over 15 amino acids. The DNA for the CDR3 is TGTGCCTGGAGTGCCCTAACAGGGGGGAACGAAAAACTGTTTTTT. Translating gives CAWSALTGGNEKLFF.

The J gene is TRBJ2-5, the V gene TRBV7-9; perhaps TRBD2 as D (6 bases). Germline V CDR1 and CDR2: SEHNR, FQNEAQ (reference sequence). The V end was cut by 3 bases, the J end by 11 bases, with 22 bases between. CDR3 length: 15 residues. In nucleotides, the CDR3 is TGTGCCAGCAGCTTGTTGGGACTGAACCTTGATGAGCAGTACTTC. This sequence encodes CASSLLGLNLDEQYF.

The V gene is TRBV29-1, the J gene TRBJ1-1, with 10 nucleotides matching TRBD1. From germline, CDR1 is SQVTM and CDR2 ANQGSEA. V was pared by 7 bases and J by 7 bases, with 15 bases of the junction left unmatched. The CDR3 consists of 15 residues. The CDR3 nucleotides read TGCAGCGCCCCCTCCCCGACAGGGGGCCCCTTTGAAGCTTTCTTT. This codes for CSAPSPTGGPFEAFF.

The chain couples TRBV7-9 to TRBJ2-1; TRBD2 agrees at 8 bases. Per the germline V gene, CDR1 is SEHNR and CDR2 is FQNEAQ (reference sequence). This CDR3 is built from 16 residues. Trimming cost V 1 base and J 0 bases; bases outside gene matches: 2. The CDR3 reads CASSLGSGNSYNEQFF. DNA of the CDR3: TGTGCCAGCAGCTTAGGTAGCGGGAACTCCTACAATGAGCAGTTCTTC.

The J gene is TRBJ1-1, the V gene TRBV29-1; possibly TRBD1 for D (5 bases). V was trimmed by 8 bases and J by 4 bases, leaving 20 bases between them. The CDR3 contains 14 residues. Germline values: CDR1 SQVTM, CDR2 ANQGSEA. CDR3 sequence reads: CSTTSPGRSTEAFF. The CDR3 DNA sequence: TGCAGCACAACCTCTCCGGGACGCTCCACTGAAGCTTTCTTT.

The chain uses TRBV9 and TRBJ2-1; D could derive from TRBD1 or TRBD2 (5 bases each). The CDR3 runs 17 residues. Trimming cost V 3 bases and J 0 bases, with 16 bases left between them. Per germline, CDR1 SGDLS and CDR2 YYNGEE. CDR3 coding DNA: TGTGCCAGCAGCGCCGGGGACGGAAGAAGCTCCTACAATGAGCAGTTCTTC. As protein: CASSAGDGRSSYNEQFF. Based on the CDR3 plus reference TRBV9 and TRBJ2-1, the full variable domain is DSGVTQTPKHLITATGQRVTLRCSPRSGDLSVYWYQQSLDQGLQFLIQYYNGEERAKGNILERFSAQQFPDLHSELNLSSLELGDSALYFCASSAGDGRSSYNEQFFGPGTRLTVL.

The V and J genes are TRBV18 and TRBJ1-5; D is perhaps TRBD1 (5 bases). Germline V lookup: CDR1 KGHSH, CDR2 LQKENI. This CDR3 has 14 amino acids. Trimming left V 3 bases short and J 7 bases short, with 13 bases between. CDR3 in DNA: TGTGCCAGCTCACCCGGGACCCGGGGACAGCCCCAGCATTTT. This translates into CASSPGTRGQPQHF.

The chain is built from TRBV7-2 and TRBJ1-2; D is perhaps TRBD1 (5 bases). Germline CDR1 reads SGHTA; CDR2 reads FQGNSA. The CDR3 is 14 amino acids. Trimming cost V 3 bases and J 5 bases, with 13 bases left between them. In nucleotides, the CDR3 is TGTGCCAGCAGCTTGGGGCAGGGTGAATATGGCTACACCTTC. This encodes CASSLGQGEYGYTF.

The chain joins TRBV7-2 to TRBJ2-3; perhaps D is TRBD1 or TRBD2 (6 bases each). Germline V gives CDR1 SGHTA, CDR2 FQGNSA. Trimming shortened V by 4 bases and J by 5 bases, and 16 bases separated the two germline ends. CDR3 length: 15 residues. The CDR3 spells CASSSRRGELDTQYF. The CDR3 nucleotides are TGTGCCAGCAGCTCACGAAGGGGGGAGTTAGATACGCAGTATTTT.

The chain carries TRBV7-2 and TRBJ1-2, with D perhaps matching TRBD1 (5 bases). Germline V gene lookup returns CDR1 SGHTA and CDR2 FQGNSA. The CDR3 covers 14 residues. V was trimmed by 5 bases and J by 1 base, leaving 11 bases between them. CDR3 amino acids: CASSGQGNNYGYTF. CDR3 nucleotides: TGTGCCAGCAGCGGCCAGGGTAATAACTATGGCTACACCTTC. Together with reference TRBV7-2 and TRBJ1-2, the CDR3 gives the full variable domain: GAGVSQSPSNKVTEKGKDVELRCDPISGHTALYWYRQSLGQGLEFLIYFQGNSAPDKSGLPSDRFSAERTGGSVSTLTIQRTQQEDSAVYLCASSGQGNNYGYTFGSGTRLTVV.

This chain uses TRBV2 with TRBJ1-3; 9 bases match TRBD1. V lost 7 bases, J lost 4 bases, and 8 bases stayed unmatched. Germline V CDR1 and CDR2: SNHLY, FYNNEI. The CDR3 extends over 15 amino acids. The CDR3, as DNA: TGTGCCAGCAAAGAACAGGGGGCGCGAGGAAACACCATATATTTT. Its protein product is CASKEQGARGNTIYF.

This CDR3 reads CASSLQGGETQYF. CDR3 bases: TGTGCCAGCTCACTACAGGGTGGGGAGACCCAGTACTTC. This chain uses TRBV18 with TRBJ2-5; TRBD1 might be the D (6 bases). This CDR3 spans 13 amino acids. Germline CDR1 KGHSH, CDR2 LQKENI. V lost 4 bases and J lost 5, with 11 bases in between.